Below are 4 T cell receptor beta chains sequenced from a single sample in a study of monozygotic twins with inflammatory bowel disease. TCRdb re-analyzed the 5' RACE reads; it lists each CDR3 protein once, without DNA. The specimen's table records some 150,000 distinct CDR3 sequences. The specimen was blood. The source of these receptors is a human donor with ulcerative colitis or Crohn's disease, or a healthy co-twin of an affected twin (not recorded which).

This chain links TRBV5-8 with TRBJ2-3; the D call from TCRdb, TRBD1, cannot be confirmed without DNA. CDR1 and CDR2 from the germline V gene are SGHTS and YDEGEE. CDR3 length: 14 residues. CDR3 sequence reads: CASSLGQGLYTQYF.

The chain links TRBV3-1 to TRBJ2-2; lacking DNA, the TRBD1 call made by TCRdb goes unchecked. The CDR3 totals 16 residues. Germline loops: CDR1 LGHDT, CDR2 YNNKEL (reference sequence). The CDR3 region is CASSILAGQGTGELFF.

This chain joins TRBV6-1 and TRBJ2-3; TCRdb's D call of TRBD2 is untestable without DNA. In germline, CDR1 is MNHNS, CDR2 SASEGT. This CDR3 has 19 amino acids. The CDR3 spells CASSVLTSGGAGDTDTQYF.

The chain uses TRBV18 and TRBJ1-2. This CDR3 is 14 amino acids long. CDR1 is KGHSH, CDR2 LQKENI, per germline. The CDR3 is CASSPYMGNYGYTF.